These T cell receptor beta chains were read from a single sample in a study of response to subunit inactivated influenza vaccine. TCRdb reanalysed the RT-PCR reads using MiXCR and keeps one entry per CDR3 protein. The repertoire has about 540,000 distinct CDR3 sequences, roughly 23% of them found once; the top ten carry 2.5% to 3%. The sample was also reused in another study, on T cells expressing NK-cell markers.

This specimen was CD4+ T cells sorted from PBMCs, taken 11 to 12 days after vaccination. These receptor sequences come from a man aged 50 to 60 who received an inactivated influenza vaccine. The conserved cysteine and the conserved F or W are not part of the CDR3 here.

v_gene,j_gene,CDR3aa
TRBV3-1,TRBJ2-3,ASSQWGRSVTDTQY
TRBV6-1,TRBJ2-6,ASTPISGANVLT
TRBV7-2,TRBJ2-2,ASSLGSESRTGELF
TRBV4-2,TRBJ2-7,ASSQNSILTGGTYEQY
TRBV7-7,TRBJ2-5,ASSTGLASETQY
TRBV28,TRBJ1-2,ASSDRGLGGYT
TRBV10-1,TRBJ2-2,ASSGPGVTNTGELF
TRBV5-4,TRBJ2-5,ASSHGGGQVGETQY
TRBV7-8,TRBJ2-7,ASSLGGAGVGEQY
TRBV11-3,TRBJ2-2,ASAQGRGAVGELF
TRBV7-2,TRBJ2-2,ASSTDGNTGELF
TRBV20-1,TRBJ1-5,SASDGGSDQPQH
TRBV20-1,TRBJ2-5,SAKYQALKETQY
TRBV6-2/TRBV6-3,TRBJ2-6,ASSYSRVGANVLT
TRBV12-5,TRBJ2-3,ASGLTGGRSPDTQY
TRBV24-1,TRBJ2-3,ATSDGKGSTDTQY
TRBV4-1,TRBJ2-5,ASSQVSTAQETQY
TRBV28,TRBJ1-2,ASSSDTGDYT
TRBV11-2,TRBJ2-7,ASSSELGRISSYEQY
TRBV7-3,TRBJ2-7,ASSRERNEQY
TRBV6-1,TRBJ1-2,ASSGQSNYGYT
TRBV14,TRBJ2-1,ASSYQLAAGYEQF